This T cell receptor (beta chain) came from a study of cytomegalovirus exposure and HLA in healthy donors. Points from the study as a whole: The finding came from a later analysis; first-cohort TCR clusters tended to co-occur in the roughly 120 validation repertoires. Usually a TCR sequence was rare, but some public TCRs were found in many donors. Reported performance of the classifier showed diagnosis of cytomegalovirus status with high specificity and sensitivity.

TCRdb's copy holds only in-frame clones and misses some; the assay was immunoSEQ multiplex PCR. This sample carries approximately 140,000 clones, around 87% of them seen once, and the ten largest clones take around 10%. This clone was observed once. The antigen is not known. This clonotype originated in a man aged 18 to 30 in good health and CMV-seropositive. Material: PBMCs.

Written as DNA, the CDR3 is TGTGCCAGCGGTGCAACTCCCTACGAGCAGTACTTC. Translating gives CASGATPYEQYF. V gene TRBV11-2 combines with J gene TRBJ2-7; D not certain. Germline CDR1 and CDR2: SGHAT and FQNNGV. The CDR3 is 12 residues long. V dropped 8 bases and J dropped 2 bases, with 10 bases sitting between them.